One and the same sample provided the 6 T cell receptor beta chains below, sequenced in a study of CD8+ T cells in alopecia areata. Extracted from the samples, RNA was reverse transcribed into cDNA to serve as the sequencing template. Some clones are missing from TCRdb's copy, which holds only in-frame ones; the method was immunoSEQ multiplex PCR. The table lists a few hundred thousand clones, approximately 72% of them singletons. As for treatment: oral pan-JAK inhibitor, 5-10 mg twice daily. Sample: CD4+ T cells sorted from blood, taken between weeks 43 and 45, from a patient treated with tofacitinib. These TCRs come from a human donor with alopecia areata.

V gene TRBV30 combines with J gene TRBJ2-6; D remains unclear. The CDR3 has 13 residues. The germline V gene has CDR1 GTSNPN and CDR2 SVGIG (reference sequence). V lost 3 bases and J lost 2, with 5 bases in between. The CDR3 sequence: CAWRAPGANVLTF. CDR3 nucleotides: TGTGCCTGGAGGGCCCCTGGGGCCAACGTCCTGACTTTC. Supplemented by reference TRBV30 and TRBJ2-6, the full variable domain reads SQTIHQWPATLVQPVGSPLSLECTVEGTSNPNLYWYRQAAGRGLQLLFYSVGIGQISSEVPQNLSASRPQDRQFILSSKKLLLSDSGFYLCAWRAPGANVLTFGAGSRLTVL.

The CDR3 is CSVGLGANTGELFF. CDR3 nucleotides: TGCAGCGTTGGATTAGGGGCGAACACCGGGGAGCTGTTTTTT. The chain employs TRBV29-1 and TRBJ2-2, with a possible D match to TRBD1 (5 bases). The CDR3 contains 14 residues. Germline-derived CDR1 and CDR2 are SQVTM and ANQGSEA. V was pared by 4 bases and J by 0 bases, with 9 bases between.

The chain carries TRBV11-2 and TRBJ2-3; D unclear. This CDR3 is 14 amino acids long. CDR1 and CDR2 from the germline V gene are SGHAT and FQNNGV. Trimming took off 1 base at V and 0 bases at J, with 5 bases between the two ends. The CDR3 DNA follows: TGTGCCAGCAGCTTAGCCCGGAGCACAGATACGCAGTATTTT. Protein: CASSLARSTDTQYF.

The chain links TRBV29-1 to TRBJ1-5; D uncertain. V was trimmed by 5 bases and J by 0 bases, leaving 5 bases between them. The CDR3 covers 12 residues. From germline, CDR1 is SQVTM and CDR2 ANQGSEA. CDR3 region: CSVKDSNQPQHF. The CDR3 coding sequence is TGCAGCGTTAAGGATAGCAATCAGCCCCAGCATTTT.

This chain links TRBV9 with TRBJ2-7, with 11 positions matching TRBD1. V was clipped by 0 bases and J by 4 bases; unmatched bases: 9. The CDR3 extends over 17 amino acids. CDR1 is SGDLS, CDR2 YYNGEE, per germline. CDR3 loop: CASSVGLPGQGVYEQYF. For the CDR3, the DNA is TGTGCCAGCAGCGTAGGACTTCCGGGACAGGGGGTTTACGAGCAGTACTTC.

The chain combines TRBV30 with TRBJ1-1, with 8 bases identical to TRBD1. The CDR3 sequence is 13 residues long. Germline values: CDR1 GTSNPN, CDR2 SVGIG (reference sequence). With V trimmed by 3 bases and J by 11 bases, 11 bases remained unmatched. CDR3 sequence reads: CAWRGATGVRAFF. The CDR3 nucleotides read TGTGCCTGGAGAGGAGCGACAGGGGTAAGGGCTTTCTTT.